The entry below gives a single T cell receptor (beta chain) sequence along with its context. The antigen is unknown. This record comes from a study of graft-versus-host responses after intestinal transplantation. Study results and limitations: Elevated graft-versus-host to host-versus-graft clonal ratios in allografts were recorded for patients with graft-donor T cell macrochimerism. Recipient-marrow GvH clones were detected, some having first appeared in ileum or blood.

Sequenced by immunoSEQ multiplex PCR; TCRdb stores in-frame clones only, minus some. The sample yields 40,000 to 55,000 clones, around nine tenths seen once. This CDR3 is 14 amino acids long. Trimming cost V 5 bases and J 11 bases, with 16 bases left between them. Germline-derived CDR1 and CDR2 are MDHEN and SYDVKM. V gene TRBV28 combines with J gene TRBJ1-6; D is undetermined. This specimen consisted of PBMCs, obtained 524 days after transplant. The TCR comes from a human patient who received an intestinal transplant, so some T cells may come from the graft donor. The CDR3 loop reads CASSPRGERTPLHF. CDR3 DNA: TGTGCCAGCAGTCCCCGGGGAGAAAGGACACCCCTCCACTTT.